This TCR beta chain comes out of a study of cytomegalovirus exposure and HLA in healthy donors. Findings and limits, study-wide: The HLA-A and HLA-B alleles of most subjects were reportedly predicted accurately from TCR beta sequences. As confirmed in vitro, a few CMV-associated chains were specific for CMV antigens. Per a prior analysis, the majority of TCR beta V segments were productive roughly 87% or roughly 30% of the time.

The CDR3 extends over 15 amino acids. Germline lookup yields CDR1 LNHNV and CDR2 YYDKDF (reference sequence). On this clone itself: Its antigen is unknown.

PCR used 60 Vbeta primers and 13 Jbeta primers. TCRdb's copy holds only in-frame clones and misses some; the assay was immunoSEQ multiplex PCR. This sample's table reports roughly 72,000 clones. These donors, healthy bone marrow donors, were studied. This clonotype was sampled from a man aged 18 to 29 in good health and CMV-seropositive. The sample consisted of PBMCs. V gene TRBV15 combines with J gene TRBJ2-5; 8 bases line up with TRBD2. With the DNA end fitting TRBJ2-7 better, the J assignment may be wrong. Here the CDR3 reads CATSPTGGSSYEQYF. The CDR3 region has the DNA TGTGCCACCAGCCCAACGGGAGGGAGCTCCTACGAGCAGTACTTC.